The 21 T cell receptor beta chains below all came from one sample that was sequenced in a study of cytomegalovirus exposure and HLA in healthy donors. With 60 Vbeta and 13 Jbeta primers, the PCR was carried out. Some clones are missing from TCRdb's copy, which holds only in-frame ones; the method was immunoSEQ multiplex PCR. The sample holds 80,000 or so clones. Sequencing input: PBMCs. The receptors derive from a woman in her 30s in good health and CMV-seronegative.

This sequence joins TRBV25-1 and TRBJ2-2; D may be TRBD2 (7 bases). Trimming shortened V by 3 bases and J by 0 bases, and 11 bases separated the two germline ends. CDR1 is MGHDK and CDR2 is SYGVNS in the germline V gene. CDR3 length: 16 residues. Here the CDR3 DNA reads TGTGCCAGCAGTGAGGGGGGGGCTGCGAACACCGGGGAGCTGTTTTTT. Amino acids: CASSEGGAANTGELFF.

V is TRBV6-1 and J is TRBJ1-5; 7 nucleotides agree with TRBD1. The germline CDR1 and CDR2 sequences are MNHNS and SASEGT. CDR3 length: 15 residues. V lost 1 base and J lost 0; bases outside the gene matches: 0. The DNA for the CDR3 is TGTGCCAGCAGTGAAGGACAGGGTAGCAATCAGCCCCAGCATTTT. It codes for CASSEGQGSNQPQHF.

The chain recombines TRBV9 with TRBJ1-2; TRBD1 agrees at 8 bases. The CDR3 is 12 amino acids. Germline CDR1 is SGDLS and CDR2 is YYNGEE. V shed 3 bases and J 7 bases; nucleotides not matched to a gene: 2. The CDR3, as DNA: TGTGCCAGCAGCGGGACAGGGATTGGCTACACCTTC. It translates to CASSGTGIGYTF.

The chain is built from TRBV6-5 and TRBJ2-7; 11 positions match TRBD1. From germline, CDR1 is MNHEY and CDR2 SVGAGI. V dropped 5 bases and J dropped 7; count of bases not matched to a gene: 10. The CDR3 has 15 amino acids. CDR3 loop: CASSPRTGGAGEQYF. The CDR3 DNA reads as TGTGCCAGCAGTCCCCGGACAGGGGGCGCGGGGGAGCAGTACTTC.

The CDR3 sequence is CAWSRKGNEKLFF. The CDR3 region has the DNA TGTGCCTGGAGTAGGAAGGGGAATGAAAAACTGTTTTTT. The rearrangement links TRBV30 to TRBJ1-4; D is perhaps TRBD1 (5 bases). Trimming shortened V by 2 bases and J by 5 bases, and 9 bases separated the two germline ends. The CDR3 is made up of 13 amino acids. Per germline, CDR1 GTSNPN and CDR2 SVGIG (reference sequence).

This chain joins TRBV15 and TRBJ1-2; possible D gene TRBD1, 6 bases. Trimming removed 1 base at V and 3 bases at J, with 6 bases between. Germline V gene data show CDR1 as LNHNV and CDR2 as YYDKDF (reference sequence). The CDR3 contains 13 residues. CDR3 nucleotide sequence: TGTGCCACCAGCAGAGCAGGGGACTATGGCTACACCTTC. It translates to CATSRAGDYGYTF.

This sequence joins TRBV5-1 and TRBJ2-5, with TRBD2 matching over 7 bases. The CDR3 covers 15 residues. V shed 3 bases and J 1 base; nucleotides not matched to a gene: 6. The germline V gene encodes CDR1 SGHRS and CDR2 YFSETQ. The CDR3 loop is CASSWDPSGQETQYF. CDR3 nucleotide sequence: TGCGCCAGCAGCTGGGACCCTAGCGGCCAAGAGACCCAGTACTTC.

The chain uses TRBV19 and TRBJ1-5; D may be TRBD1 (6 bases). The CDR3 length is 15 residues. The V and J ends lost 6 bases and 0 bases respectively, with 12 bases between them. Germline V gene lookup returns CDR1 LNHDA and CDR2 SQIVND (reference sequence). DNA for the CDR3: TGTGCCAGTAGCATTGGGACACATAGCAATCAGCCCCAGCATTTT. It encodes CASSIGTHSNQPQHF.

The chain links TRBV7-2 to TRBJ1-1; D call uncertain. Germline V gene sequence: CDR1 SGHTA, CDR2 FQGNSA. The V gene lost 1 base and the J gene lost 0 bases, with 9 bases spanning the gap. The CDR3 extends over 15 amino acids. The CDR3 DNA reads as TGTGCCAGCAGCTTAGACTCATTGTTGAACACTGAAGCTTTCTTT. As protein: CASSLDSLLNTEAFF.

The chain carries TRBV29-1 and TRBJ2-1, with unresolved D. Trimming shortened V by 4 bases and J by 5 bases, and 15 bases separated the two germline ends. CDR1 is SQVTM and CDR2 is ANQGSEA in the germline V gene. The CDR3 is 14 residues long. The CDR3 DNA is TGCAGCGTTGGAAGGCGGAGAATCGACAATGAGCAGTTCTTC. This sequence encodes CSVGRRRIDNEQFF.

The chain couples TRBV30 to TRBJ1-5; no definite D call. V lost 1 base and J lost 3, with 10 bases in between. Germline V gene lookup returns CDR1 GTSNPN and CDR2 SVGIG (reference sequence). There are 14 residues in the CDR3. The CDR3 DNA reads TGTGCCTGGAGTGAAGAGATCAACAATCAGCCCCAGCATTTT. Protein product: CAWSEEINNQPQHF.

The chain uses TRBV7-9 and TRBJ2-1, with 12 bases that match TRBD2. This CDR3 spans 18 amino acids. The V segment lost 7 bases and the J segment 10 bases; nucleotides outside the gene matches: 20. Germline loops: CDR1 SEHNR, CDR2 FQNEAQ (reference sequence). The CDR3: CASTDTLLLAGGVGEQFF. As DNA, the CDR3 is TGTGCCAGCACCGACACCTTACTTCTAGCGGGAGGGGTTGGGGAGCAGTTCTTC.

The genes are TRBV5-1 and TRBJ1-1; 7 bases line up with TRBD1. With 4 bases clipped from V and 1 base from J, the junction kept 7 bases outside the gene matches. The CDR3 has 15 residues. From germline, CDR1 is SGHRS and CDR2 YFSETQ. The CDR3 nucleotides read TGCGCCAGCAGCGGTACAGGGGAGAGGAACACTGAAGCTTTCTTT. Amino acids: CASSGTGERNTEAFF.

This sequence joins TRBV30 and TRBJ1-3; D uncertain. The CDR3 consists of 14 residues. Trimming took 2 bases from V and 1 from J, leaving 9 bases between them. Germline loops: CDR1 GTSNPN, CDR2 SVGIG (reference sequence). The chain's CDR3 is CAWSLTGSGNTIYF. The CDR3 bases are TGTGCCTGGAGTCTTACCGGTTCTGGAAACACCATATATTTT.

This sequence joins TRBV6-1 and TRBJ2-1; D perhaps matches TRBD1 (6 bases). CDR1 is MNHNS and CDR2 is SASEGT in the germline V gene. The CDR3 consists of 13 residues. The V end lost 0 bases, the J end lost 10 bases, and 10 bases lay between the germline ends. The CDR3 DNA follows: TGTGCCAGCAGTGAAGCGCCGGACAGAGAGCAGTTCTTC. It is translated as CASSEAPDREQFF.

The chain carries TRBV6-1 and TRBJ1-2, with D unresolved. Germline V gene data show CDR1 as MNHNS and CDR2 as SASEGT. The V and J ends lost 1 base and 6 bases respectively, with 12 bases between them. The CDR3 totals 14 residues. CDR3 coding DNA: TGTGCCAGCAGTGAAGGCCCCTCACGGGATGGCTACACCTTC. Translated, it gives CASSEGPSRDGYTF.

The chain has TRBV7-8 and TRBJ2-6, with a possible D match to TRBD1 (6 bases). V was trimmed by 3 bases and J by 0 bases, leaving 12 bases between them. This CDR3 is built from 17 residues. Germline lookup yields CDR1 SGHVS and CDR2 FQNEAQ. The CDR3 loop reads CASSFRTETSGANVLTF. As DNA, the CDR3 is TGTGCCAGCAGCTTCCGGACAGAAACCTCTGGGGCCAACGTCCTGACTTTC.

The chain has TRBV19 and TRBJ1-5, with 9 bases aligning to TRBD1. There are 16 residues in the CDR3. CDR1 is LNHDA, CDR2 SQIVND, per germline (reference sequence). J gave up 6 bases and V 5 bases, and 11 bases lay outside the gene matches. The CDR3 reads CASSETPGQGLQPQHF. The CDR3, as DNA: TGTGCCAGTAGTGAAACGCCGGGACAGGGTCTTCAGCCCCAGCATTTT.

The chain links TRBV18 to TRBJ1-2; D unresolved. The CDR3 totals 17 residues. With 0 bases removed from V and 5 bases from J, the gap between germline ends came to 19 bases. CDR1 and CDR2 from the germline V gene are KGHSH and LQKENI. The CDR3 nucleotides read TGTGCCAGCTCACCACCGAAGACGGCCGATAGAGGTTATGGCTACACCTTC. Protein sequence: CASSPPKTADRGYGYTF.

This chain connects TRBV6-1 to TRBJ1-2; D not certain. V was clipped by 3 bases and J by 0 bases, with 20 bases between them. Germline V gene lookup returns CDR1 MNHNS and CDR2 SASEGT. The CDR3 consists of 18 residues. CDR3 nucleotide sequence: TGTGCCAGCAGTGAGGCAGGTCCTGCTTATGTTTCTAACTATGGCTACACCTTC. Translated: CASSEAGPAYVSNYGYTF.

CDR3 DNA sequence: TGTGCCAGCAGCTTGAGGCAGAGCTCTGGGGCCAACGTCCTGACTTTC. Its protein product is CASSLRQSSGANVLTF. This chain connects TRBV7-9 to TRBJ2-6; no clear D. Germline loops: CDR1 SEHNR, CDR2 FQNEAQ (reference sequence). Deletions cut 3 bases from V and 0 bases from J, with 9 bases between. The CDR3 is 16 amino acids.